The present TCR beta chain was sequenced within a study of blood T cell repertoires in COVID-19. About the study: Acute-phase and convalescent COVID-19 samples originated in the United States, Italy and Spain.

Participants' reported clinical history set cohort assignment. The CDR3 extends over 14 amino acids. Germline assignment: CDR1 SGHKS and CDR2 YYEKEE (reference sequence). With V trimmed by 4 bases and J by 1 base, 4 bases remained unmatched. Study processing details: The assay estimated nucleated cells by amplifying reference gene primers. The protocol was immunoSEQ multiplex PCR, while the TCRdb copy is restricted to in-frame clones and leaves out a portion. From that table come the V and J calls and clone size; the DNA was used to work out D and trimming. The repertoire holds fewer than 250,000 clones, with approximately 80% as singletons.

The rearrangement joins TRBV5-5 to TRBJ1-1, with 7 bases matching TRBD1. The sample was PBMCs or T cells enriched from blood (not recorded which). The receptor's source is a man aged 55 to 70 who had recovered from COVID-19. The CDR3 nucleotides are TGTGCCAGCAGCGTTCGGGACAGGAACACTGAAGCTTTCTTT. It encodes CASSVRDRNTEAFF.